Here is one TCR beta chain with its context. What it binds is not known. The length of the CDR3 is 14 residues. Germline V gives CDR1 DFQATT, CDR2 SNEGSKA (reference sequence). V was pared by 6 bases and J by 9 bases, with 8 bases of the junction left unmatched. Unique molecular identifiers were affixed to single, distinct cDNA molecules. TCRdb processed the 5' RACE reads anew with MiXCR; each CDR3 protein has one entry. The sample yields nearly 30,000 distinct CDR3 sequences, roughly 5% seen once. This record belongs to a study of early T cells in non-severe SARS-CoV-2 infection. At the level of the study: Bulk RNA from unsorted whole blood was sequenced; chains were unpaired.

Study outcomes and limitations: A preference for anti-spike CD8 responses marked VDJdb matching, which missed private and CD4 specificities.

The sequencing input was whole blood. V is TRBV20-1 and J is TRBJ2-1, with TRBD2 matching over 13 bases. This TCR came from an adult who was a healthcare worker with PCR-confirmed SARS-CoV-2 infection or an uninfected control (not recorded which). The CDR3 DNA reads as TGCAGTGCAACTAGCGGGGGGGCGATCGCTGAGCAGTTCTTC. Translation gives CSATSGGAIAEQFF.